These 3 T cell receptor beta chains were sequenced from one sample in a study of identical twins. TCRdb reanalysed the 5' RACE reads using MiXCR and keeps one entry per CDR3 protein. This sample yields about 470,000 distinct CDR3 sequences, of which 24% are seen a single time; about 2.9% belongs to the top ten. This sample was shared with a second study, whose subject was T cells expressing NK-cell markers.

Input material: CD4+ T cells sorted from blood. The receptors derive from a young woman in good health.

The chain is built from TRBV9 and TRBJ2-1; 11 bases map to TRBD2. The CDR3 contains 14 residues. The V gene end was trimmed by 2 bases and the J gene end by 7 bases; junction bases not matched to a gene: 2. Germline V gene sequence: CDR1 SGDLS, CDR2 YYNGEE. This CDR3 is CASSVTSGVNEQFF. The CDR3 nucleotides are TGTGCCAGCAGCGTGACTAGCGGGGTGAATGAGCAGTTCTTC.

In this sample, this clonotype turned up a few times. CDR3 sequence reads: CSANHRTGPNIQYF. The CDR3 DNA reads as TGCAGTGCTAATCACAGGACAGGGCCCAACATTCAGTACTTC. The V call is TRBV20-1, the J call TRBJ2-4; TRBD1 agrees at 8 bases. The CDR3 extends over 14 amino acids. The germline V gene has CDR1 DFQATT and CDR2 SNEGSKA (reference sequence). The ends lost 4 bases at V and 7 bases at J; junction bases unmatched: 9.

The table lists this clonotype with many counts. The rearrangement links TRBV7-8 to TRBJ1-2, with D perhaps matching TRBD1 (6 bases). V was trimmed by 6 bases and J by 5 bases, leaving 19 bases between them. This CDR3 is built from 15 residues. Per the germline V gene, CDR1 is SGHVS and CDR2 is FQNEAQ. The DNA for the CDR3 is TGTGCCAGCAGTTTGACAGGTCGGGGGATATATGGCTACACCTTC. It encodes CASSLTGRGIYGYTF.